The 31 T cell receptor beta chains presented below share a single source sample, sequenced in a study of blood T cell repertoires in COVID-19. Data came from immunoSEQ multiplex PCR; TCRdb stores just in-frame clones and leaves some out. The data contain approximately 100,000 clones, more than 75% of them singletons. The source material was peripheral blood. The receptor source for this set is a young woman with acute or convalescent COVID-19.

This clone came up a few times. The chain is built from TRBV3-1 (or the pseudogene TRBV3-2) and TRBJ1-2; the D is unclear. The CDR3 loop spans 15 amino acids. V dropped 2 bases and J dropped 3 bases, with 13 bases sitting between them. Germline V lookup: CDR1 LGHDT, CDR2 YNNKEL (reference sequence). CDR3 in DNA: TGTGCCAGCAGCCAAATCTCGGTCTCCGACTATGGCTACACCTTC. This encodes CASSQISVSDYGYTF.

This clone occurred a few times. The gene calls are TRBV24-1 and TRBJ1-5; D remains unclear. Germline CDR1 and CDR2: KGHDR and SFDVKD. The CDR3 contains 10 residues. The V end lost 5 bases, the J end lost 7 bases, and 2 bases lay between the germline ends. The CDR3 here is CATSVQPQHF. CDR3 DNA: TGTGCCACCAGTGTACAGCCCCAGCATTTT.

The genes are TRBV7-9 and TRBJ1-4; TRBD1 aligns across 7 bases. CDR3 size: 13 residues. Trimming removed 6 bases from V and 14 bases from J; junction bases left unmatched: 12. Looked up from germline, CDR1 is SEHNR and CDR2 is FQNEAQ (reference sequence). The CDR3 bases are TGTGCCAGCAGTTTACAACACGGGACAGTCCTGTTTTTT. This sequence encodes CASSLQHGTVLFF.

This rearrangement joins TRBV10-3 to TRBJ2-7; 7 nucleotides line up with TRBD1. V trimming: 8 bases; J trimming: 0 bases; junction bases outside the gene matches: 10. Per the germline V gene, CDR1 is ENHRY and CDR2 is SYGVKD. The CDR3 covers 15 residues. CDR3 nucleotide sequence: TGTGCCATCTCCAGTGACAGGGTAAACTCCTACGAGCAGTACTTC. It is translated as CAISSDRVNSYEQYF.

The V and J genes are TRBV25-1 and TRBJ1-6; 8 bases match TRBD1. Germline trimming cut 3 bases from V and 9 bases from J; bases unmatched to any gene: 7. This CDR3 spans 15 amino acids. Germline V gives CDR1 MGHDK, CDR2 SYGVNS. The CDR3 here is CASSDPTGVGSPLHF. The CDR3 DNA sequence: TGTGCCAGCAGTGACCCGACAGGGGTTGGTTCACCCCTCCACTTT.

CDR3 in amino acids: CASSLLQGEAFF. CDR3 DNA sequence: TGCGCCAGCAGCTTGCTACAGGGGGAAGCTTTCTTT. The V gene is TRBV5-1, the J gene TRBJ1-1; 7 bases map to TRBD1. Germline V lookup: CDR1 SGHRS, CDR2 YFSETQ. The CDR3 loop spans 12 amino acids. The trim removed 1 base at V and 8 bases at J, leaving 2 bases unmatched.

This sequence joins TRBV6-5 and TRBJ1-6, with 7 bases fitting TRBD1. There are 14 residues in the CDR3. The germline CDR1 and CDR2 sequences are MNHEY and SVGAGI. Trimming removed 5 bases from V and 6 bases from J; junction bases left unmatched: 4. The CDR3 here is CASSKDRLNSPLHF. CDR3 coding DNA: TGTGCCAGCAGTAAGGACAGGCTTAATTCACCCCTCCACTTT.

The chain recombines TRBV18 with TRBJ1-1; D not certain. This CDR3 has 15 residues. V dropped 3 bases and J dropped 4 bases, with 15 bases sitting between them. Germline loops: CDR1 KGHSH, CDR2 LQKENI. The CDR3, as DNA: TGTGCCAGCTCACCTCGTTTGGAGGGTAGCACTGAAGCTTTCTTT. Protein sequence: CASSPRLEGSTEAFF.

The rearrangement joins TRBV7-8 to TRBJ1-2; D is undetermined. Per germline, CDR1 SGHVS and CDR2 FQNEAQ. This CDR3 is 16 amino acids long. V dropped 2 bases and J dropped 1 base, with 14 bases sitting between them. The CDR3 region is CASSLRLTSLNYGYTF. The CDR3 DNA reads TGTGCCAGCAGCTTACGTTTGACAAGCCTTAACTATGGCTACACCTTC. Full variable domain (remainder filled in from reference TRBV7-8 and TRBJ1-2): GAGVSQSPRYKVAKRGQDVALRCDPISGHVSLFWYQQALGQGPEFLTYFQNEAQLDKSGLPSDRFFAERPEGSVSTLKIQRTQQEDSAVYLCASSLRLTSLNYGYTFGSGTRLTVV.

CDR3: CASSGQADTQYF. The CDR3, as DNA: TGTGCCAGCAGTGGACAGGCCGATACGCAGTATTTT. The chain uses TRBV2 and TRBJ2-3, with D tentatively TRBD1 (6 bases). The CDR3 loop spans 12 amino acids. Deletions cut 4 bases from V and 6 bases from J, with 8 bases between. The germline V gene has CDR1 SNHLY and CDR2 FYNNEI.

The chain links TRBV19 to TRBJ1-6; the D gene is possibly TRBD1 (6 bases). The V gene's germline CDR1 is LNHDA and CDR2 SQIVND (reference sequence). The ends were cut back, 4 bases at V and 7 bases at J, with 17 bases in the middle. CDR3 length: 16 amino acids. CDR3: CASSTGHRHENSPLHF. The CDR3 DNA is TGTGCCAGTAGTACGGGACATCGGCATGAGAATTCACCCCTCCACTTT.

This chain connects TRBV6-1 to TRBJ1-1, with TRBD1 matching 8 bases. J lost 3 bases, V lost 2 bases, and 5 bases had no gene match. There are 15 residues in the CDR3. Germline V CDR1 and CDR2: MNHNS, SASEGT. The CDR3 here is CASSEYATGDTEAFF. The CDR3 DNA reads as TGTGCCAGCAGTGAATACGCGACAGGGGACACTGAAGCTTTCTTT.

The rearrangement links TRBV7-9 to TRBJ1-1, with D perhaps matching TRBD1 (6 bases). Trimming took off 5 bases at V and 7 bases at J, with 8 bases between the two ends. Germline V gives CDR1 SEHNR, CDR2 FQNEAQ (reference sequence). The CDR3 covers 11 residues. The CDR3 loop reads CASSRTVEAFF. Here the CDR3 DNA reads TGTGCCAGCAGCCGGACAGTTGAAGCTTTCTTT.

The V call is TRBV6-6, the J call TRBJ2-3; TRBD2 aligns across 8 bases. The CDR3 has 18 residues. The J segment lost 0 bases and the V segment lost 5 bases, leaving 13 bases of the junction unmatched. CDR1 and CDR2 (germline): MNHNY, SVGAGI (reference sequence). The CDR3 is CASSPGGTVQTSTDTQYF. The CDR3 DNA reads as TGTGCCAGCAGTCCGGGGGGGACGGTCCAAACTAGCACAGATACGCAGTATTTT.

This chain links TRBV5-1 with TRBJ2-3; D is unresolved. Germline V gives CDR1 SGHRS, CDR2 YFSETQ. The V gene lost 0 bases and the J gene lost 6 bases, with 5 bases spanning the gap. The CDR3 length is 12 residues. The CDR3: CASSLVLDTQYF. The CDR3 region has the DNA TGCGCCAGCAGCTTGGTTCTGGATACGCAGTATTTT.

This clone was observed once. The V call is TRBV5-6, the J call TRBJ2-6; a weak D match, TRBD1 (5 bases). This CDR3 spans 16 amino acids. Between the trimmed V and J ends, which lost 3 bases and 0 bases, there was a span of 10 bases. Germline V gene lookup returns CDR1 SGHDT and CDR2 YYEEEE. This CDR3 reads CASSWGGSSGANVLTF. The CDR3 DNA sequence: TGTGCCAGCAGCTGGGGCGGAAGCTCTGGGGCCAACGTCCTGACTTTC.

The chain joins TRBV10-2 to TRBJ1-2; D might be TRBD1 (5 bases). V lost 1 base, J lost 5 bases, and 11 bases lay in between. This CDR3 has 14 residues. Germline V gene sequence: CDR1 WSHSY, CDR2 SAAADI. CDR3 coding DNA: TGCGCCAGCAGTGAGTTCCAGGAGGGGTATGGCTACACCTTC. Translated, it gives CASSEFQEGYGYTF.

This chain uses TRBV18 with TRBJ2-5; D perhaps matches TRBD1 (6 bases). In germline, CDR1 is KGHSH, CDR2 LQKENI. This CDR3 spans 13 amino acids. V lost 3 bases and J lost 2, with 7 bases in between. CDR3 nucleotide sequence: TGTGCCAGCTCACCGGGACATCAAGAGACCCAGTACTTC. Residues: CASSPGHQETQYF.

This clone was counted a single time. The chain is built from TRBV4-1 and TRBJ1-2; 9 nucleotides match TRBD1. Germline-derived CDR1 and CDR2 are MGHRA and YSYEKL. The CDR3 sequence is 15 residues long. V lost 5 bases and J lost 1; bases outside the gene matches: 5. Here the CDR3 reads CASSNPGQGNYGYTF. Here the CDR3 DNA reads TGCGCCAGCAGCAACCCGGGACAGGGTAACTATGGCTACACCTTC.

V is TRBV2 and J is TRBJ1-6; D is undetermined. Trimming took off 6 bases at V and 6 bases at J, with 12 bases between the two ends. Germline CDR1 reads SNHLY; CDR2 reads FYNNEI. CDR3 length: 14 residues. This chain's CDR3 is CASSLKDTNSPLHF. CDR3 nucleotides: TGTGCCAGCAGCCTTAAAGACACTAATTCACCCCTCCACTTT.

The chain joins TRBV2 to TRBJ2-3, with 7 bases fitting TRBD2. Trimming removed 8 bases from V and 2 bases from J; junction bases left unmatched: 4. From germline, CDR1 is SNHLY and CDR2 FYNNEI. This CDR3 comprises 13 residues. The CDR3 region is CASLREVTDTQYF. Written as DNA, the CDR3 is TGTGCCAGCCTCCGGGAGGTCACAGATACGCAGTATTTT.

The chain couples TRBV5-1 to TRBJ2-7, with 13 bases that match TRBD2. Germline CDR1 SGHRS, CDR2 YFSETQ. With 3 bases clipped from V and 4 bases from J, the junction kept 7 bases outside the gene matches. This CDR3 contains 16 residues. Here the CDR3 DNA reads TGCGCCAGCAGCTCAACTAGCGGGGGGGCGGCGTACGAGCAGTACTTC. The encoded protein is CASSSTSGGAAYEQYF.

The chain uses TRBV7-9 and TRBJ1-2; the D gene is possibly TRBD1 (6 bases). The CDR3 contains 15 residues. V was pared by 1 base and J by 5 bases, with 14 bases between. Germline CDR1 and CDR2: SEHNR and FQNEAQ (reference sequence). The chain's CDR3 is CASSLDGGHRYGYTF. CDR3 bases: TGTGCCAGCAGCTTAGATGGGGGACATCGTTATGGCTACACCTTC.

This chain connects TRBV12-5 to TRBJ1-3, with D possibly matching TRBD1 (5 bases). The CDR3 spans 19 residues. Per germline, CDR1 LGHNT and CDR2 FRNRAP. V was cut by 0 bases and J by 0 bases, with 18 bases left in between. The CDR3 loop is CASGLVLGGFGSSGNTIYF. The CDR3 region has the DNA TGTGCTAGTGGTTTGGTACTGGGGGGGTTTGGGTCCTCTGGAAACACCATATATTTT.

CDR3 DNA: TGTGCCAGCAGCTTAGGGGAACTAGGTGGCTACACCTTC. Amino acids: CASSLGELGGYTF. The chain links TRBV7-8 to TRBJ1-2; D not certain. V was cut by 1 base and J by 7 bases, with 10 bases left in between. From germline, CDR1 is SGHVS and CDR2 FQNEAQ. CDR3 length: 13 residues.

This chain connects TRBV7-8 to TRBJ2-2; a weak D match, TRBD2 (7 bases). The CDR3 loop spans 16 amino acids. The germline V and J ends were trimmed by 5 bases and 4 bases, with 17 bases remaining between them. Germline V lookup: CDR1 SGHVS, CDR2 FQNEAQ. CDR3 nucleotide sequence: TGTGCCAGCAGCCCCGCGGGAGAGGGGGGCACCGGGGAGCTGTTTTTT. Its protein is CASSPAGEGGTGELFF.

This sequence joins TRBV5-1 and TRBJ2-7, with TRBD1 matching 10 bases. V trimming: 3 bases; J trimming: 5 bases; junction bases outside the gene matches: 2. The germline gives CDR1 SGHRS, CDR2 YFSETQ. The CDR3 has 13 amino acids. CDR3 in DNA: TGCGCCAGCAGCTCGGGACAGGGGCACGAGCAGTACTTC. Its translation: CASSSGQGHEQYF.

The V gene is TRBV15, the J gene TRBJ2-1; 9 bases are shared with TRBD1. Trimming took 5 bases from V and 6 from J; bases not matched to a gene: 11. The CDR3 length is 16 residues. CDR1 is LNHNV and CDR2 is YYDKDF in the germline V gene (reference sequence). The CDR3 nucleotides are TGTGCCACCAGCTCTAGTGGGACAGGGTCGATCAATGAGCAGTTCTTC. Its translation: CATSSSGTGSINEQFF.

This clone was picked up many times. The rearrangement uses TRBV6-5 and TRBJ2-3, with 13 nucleotides matching TRBD2. This CDR3 is built from 16 residues. J was trimmed by 2 bases and V by 4 bases; bases with no gene match: 3. Germline CDR1 is MNHEY and CDR2 is SVGAGI. The CDR3 nucleotides read TGTGCCAGCAGTTTTACTAGCGGGGGGGCCACAGATACGCAGTATTTT. It specifies CASSFTSGGATDTQYF.

The chain links TRBV7-8 to TRBJ1-2; 10 bases align to TRBD1. J was trimmed by 4 bases and V by 5 bases; bases with no gene match: 7. Looked up from germline, CDR1 is SGHVS and CDR2 is FQNEAQ. The CDR3 spans 15 residues. CDR3 bases: TGTGCCAGCAGCCCAGGACAGGGGGTAGGCTATGGCTACACCTTC. Translation: CASSPGQGVGYGYTF.

This clone has only one observation. The V gene is TRBV28, the J gene TRBJ1-1; TRBD1 matches 9 bases. From germline, CDR1 is MDHEN and CDR2 SYDVKM. The CDR3 length is 18 residues. The V and J ends lost 6 bases and 0 bases, in that order; junction bases with no gene match: 14. The CDR3 protein is CASREPGTGFSMNTEAFF. DNA of the CDR3: TGTGCCAGCAGGGAACCCGGGACAGGGTTTTCTATGAACACTGAAGCTTTCTTT.